This entry features one TCR beta chain sequence. Its antigen is undetermined. MiXCR, run by TCRdb on the reads, gives a single entry per CDR3 protein. This sample has roughly 500,000 distinct CDR3 sequences, with 33% found just once. From germline, CDR1 is MNHEY and CDR2 SMNVEV (reference sequence). This CDR3 has 22 amino acids. Trimming removed 4 bases from V and 2 bases from J, with 35 bases in between. The data stem from a study of T cell repertoires in cytomegalovirus infection. Study-wide results and caveats: What dominated the ex vivo response were HLA-C-restricted CMV-specific TCR beta clonotypes.

The source is a human donor in good health (CMV status not recorded). Some clones in this sample may be carry-over from other donors' samples. Sequencing was performed on cultured PBMCs, taken from culture after CMV antigen stimulation. The chain has TRBV27 and TRBJ2-5; TRBD1 is a possible D gene (6 bases). In nucleotides, the CDR3 is TGTGCCAGCAGTTGCCCAGAACCCCCCAGCGTCAACGGACAGATGAGACAAGAGACCCAGTACTTC. This encodes CASSCPEPPSVNGQMRQETQYF.